Reported below is one T cell receptor (beta chain). The antigen is unknown. The read ends 3 residues before the CDR3 terminus; that terminus is restored from the germline J gene. This sample was included in a study of Tregs in tolerant kidney transplant recipients. Recipients received nonmyeloablative bone marrow transplants from related graft donors, with transient mixed chimerism. Unstimulated Tregs (CD4+CD25+CD127-) and CD4+CD25- non-Tregs were sorted from PBMCs. This CDR3 region has 17 residues. Germline V CDR1 and CDR2: PRHDT, FYEKMQ (reference sequence). V shed 5 bases and J 2 bases; nucleotides not matched to a gene: 9. Profiled with immunoSEQ multiplex PCR; TCRdb holds only in-frame clones, not every one. Its listing shows more than 10,000 clones. Study findings and constraints: Biological reproducibility was not directly addressed in this study. Changing PCR primers prevented nucleotide comparison between some patients' samples. Expanding Tregs on activated donor B cells appeared to best identify donor-specific TCRbeta clones.

The sample consisted of CD8+ T cells from blood (PBMCs), taken 24 months after the transplant. This receptor was obtained from a human patient who received a combined kidney and bone marrow transplant. Some T cells may be provided by the graft donor. This chain uses TRBV13 with TRBJ1-3; 10 bases fit TRBD1. Partial CDR3 DNA: TGTGCCAGCAGCCGACTCCGGGACAGGGGCCCTGGAAACACC. Translated: CASSRLRDRGPGNT. In full, the CDR3 is CASSRLRDRGPGNTIYF.